This TCR beta chain is from a study of breast tumors, draining lymph nodes, adjacent tissues. Findings of the study overall: Tumor and nontumor repertoires were significantly more similar in luminal-like than in basal-like breast cancer. Tumor T cell lymph node origin was a supported hypothesis, not proven.

Trimming cost V 3 bases and J 1 base; bases outside gene matches: 7. The CDR3 spans 16 residues. The germline V gene has CDR1 LGHNA and CDR2 YNFKEQ. TCRdb redid the calling of the multiplex PCR reads with MiXCR, one entry per CDR3 protein. There are about 220,000 distinct CDR3 sequences in the sample; less than 45% occur only once, and under 4.5% lies in the top ten. In this sample, this clonotype turned up many times. What it recognizes is unknown. The lymph nodes were axillary draining lymph nodes from breast cancer patients. The sample taken for sequencing was axillary lymph node tissue. The sequence derives from a female donor with breast cancer. Some clones in this sample may be carry-over from other donors' samples. The rearrangement joins TRBV4-2 to TRBJ2-7, with 9 bases fitting TRBD1. The CDR3 nucleotides read TGTGCCAGCAGCCAGGGAGTAGGACAGGGGTCCTACGAGCAGTACTTC. Protein: CASSQGVGQGSYEQYF.